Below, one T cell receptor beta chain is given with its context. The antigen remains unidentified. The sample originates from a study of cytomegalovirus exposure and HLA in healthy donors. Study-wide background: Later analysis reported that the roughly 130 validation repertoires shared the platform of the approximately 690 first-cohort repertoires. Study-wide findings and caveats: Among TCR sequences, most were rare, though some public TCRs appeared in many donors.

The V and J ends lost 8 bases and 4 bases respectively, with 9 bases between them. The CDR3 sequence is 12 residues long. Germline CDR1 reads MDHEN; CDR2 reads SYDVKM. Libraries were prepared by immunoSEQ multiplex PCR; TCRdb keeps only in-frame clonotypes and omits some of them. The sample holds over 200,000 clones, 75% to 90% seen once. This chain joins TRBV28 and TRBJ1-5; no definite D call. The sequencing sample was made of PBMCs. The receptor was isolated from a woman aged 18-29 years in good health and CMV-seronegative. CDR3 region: CASFEGNQPQHF. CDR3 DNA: TGTGCCAGCTTCGAAGGGAATCAGCCCCAGCATTTT.